The source of this T cell receptor (beta chain) is a study of graft-versus-host responses after intestinal transplantation. Study information: The study gave all recipients anti-thymocyte globulin induction, then tacrolimus and steroids for two to three years.

The CDR3 is 13 residues long. The V end lost 1 base, the J end lost 6 bases, and 8 bases lay between the germline ends. The V gene's germline CDR1 is SGHAT and CDR2 FQNNGV. Sequenced by immunoSEQ multiplex PCR; TCRdb stores in-frame clones only, minus some. The table has about 63,000 clones, about 89% seen once; the top ten hold over 1.5%. Notes on the study in general: Within allografts, high graft-versus-host to host-versus-graft clonal ratios were seen among patients with graft-donor T cell macrochimerism. Investigators detected GvH clones in recipient marrow, with some emerging earlier in ileum or blood.

Processing of graft tissue released intraepithelial and lamina propria lymphocytes. Comments on this clone: Its antigen is unknown.

The chain recombines TRBV11-2 with TRBJ2-3, with D unresolved. Sequenced material: ileum tissue, taken more than 350 days after transplant. The receptor's source is a human patient who received an intestinal transplant, so some T cells may come from the graft donor. The CDR3 loop reads CASSLGLRDTQYF. The DNA of the CDR3 is TGTGCCAGCAGCTTAGGCCTACGGGATACGCAGTATTTT.